This is a list of T cell receptor beta chains from one sample in a study of kidney transplant recipient with SARS-CoV-2 infection. TCRdb recomputed calls from the reads with MiXCR, one row per CDR3 protein. The sample records 200,000 to 300,000 distinct CDR3 sequences, about 30% being singletons. The sequencing here drew on a blood sample, taken at baseline and on roughly day 110 from a kidney transplant recipient. The receptors were gathered from a male patient between 25 and 39 years old who had COVID-19 and was a kidney transplant recipient. Some T cells here may be from the graft donor. CDR3s include the opening cysteine and the closing phenylalanine or tryptophan. The order of the fields is CDR3 protein, CDR3 DNA, V gene, D gene, clone size, J gene. A D gene is named only where the DNA matches it firmly. Only some rows state a clone size, as once, few, many or a class for expanded clones.

CDR3aa: CASSIVGVSYNEQFF; CDR3nt: TGTGCCAGTAGTATTGTCGGCGTCTCCTACAATGAGCAGTTCTTC; v_gene: TRBV19; d_gene: .; abundance: few; j_gene: TRBJ2-1
CDR3aa: CASSSPTSGRAYEQYF; CDR3nt: TGTGCCAGCAGCTCGCCAACTAGCGGGAGGGCGTACGAGCAGTACTTC; v_gene: TRBV5-4; d_gene: TRBD2; abundance: few; j_gene: TRBJ2-7
CDR3aa: CASSRLRLAGSGTGELFF; CDR3nt: TGTGCCAGTAGTAGGCTTAGACTAGCGGGATCGGGCACCGGGGAGCTGTTTTTT; v_gene: TRBV19; d_gene: TRBD2; abundance: many; j_gene: TRBJ2-2
CDR3aa: CASSSGQVNYGYTF; CDR3nt: TGTGCCAGCAGCTCGGGACAGGTTAACTATGGCTACACCTTC; v_gene: TRBV7-9; d_gene: TRBD1; abundance: many; j_gene: TRBJ1-2
CDR3aa: CASSEMAGRGVNQETQYF; CDR3nt: TGCGCCAGCAGTGAGATGGCAGGGAGGGGAGTGAATCAAGAGACCCAGTACTTC; v_gene: TRBV10-1; d_gene: TRBD2; abundance: .; j_gene: TRBJ2-5
CDR3aa: CATSLQVYETQYF; CDR3nt: TGTGCCACCAGCTTACAGGTTTACGAGACCCAGTACTTC; v_gene: TRBV15; d_gene: .; abundance: few; j_gene: TRBJ2-5
CDR3aa: CASSTRDSVNTEAFF; CDR3nt: TGTGCCAGTAGTACGCGGGACAGCGTGAACACTGAAGCTTTCTTT; v_gene: TRBV19; d_gene: TRBD1; abundance: .; j_gene: TRBJ1-1
CDR3aa: CASSQERNQPQHF; CDR3nt: TGTGCCAGCAGCCAAGAACGTAATCAGCCCCAGCATTTT; v_gene: TRBV4-2; d_gene: .; abundance: many; j_gene: TRBJ1-5
CDR3aa: CASSLRSTLRKTYGYTF; CDR3nt: TGTGCCAGCAGCCTACGAAGCACCCTTCGAAAGACCTATGGCTACACCTTC; v_gene: TRBV3-1; d_gene: .; abundance: many; j_gene: TRBJ1-2
CDR3aa: CASSLTGGGSTDTQYF; CDR3nt: TGTGCCAGCAGTTTGACAGGGGGGGGGAGCACAGATACGCAGTATTTT; v_gene: TRBV6-2/TRBV6-3; d_gene: TRBD1; abundance: few; j_gene: TRBJ2-3
CDR3aa: CASSELGYNVQFF; CDR3nt: TGTGCCAGCAGTGAATTGGGGTACAATGTGCAGTTCTTC; v_gene: TRBV2; d_gene: .; abundance: .; j_gene: TRBJ2-1
CDR3aa: CASSPLTSARKTYGYTF; CDR3nt: TGTGCCAGCAGCCCACTGACTTCAGCTCGAAAGACCTATGGCTACACCTTC; v_gene: TRBV7-4; d_gene: .; abundance: many; j_gene: TRBJ1-2
CDR3aa: CASSAQNRRFPYEQFF; CDR3nt: TGTGCCAGCAGCGCCCAGAATAGGAGGTTTCCCTATGAGCAGTTCTTC; v_gene: TRBV9; d_gene: .; abundance: few; j_gene: TRBJ2-1
CDR3aa: CASSVTGTGTYNEQFF; CDR3nt: TGTGCCAGCAGCGTAACCGGGACAGGGACCTACAATGAGCAGTTCTTC; v_gene: TRBV7-9; d_gene: TRBD1; abundance: many; j_gene: TRBJ2-1
CDR3aa: CASRSVPDNEQYF; CDR3nt: TGTGCCAGCAGAAGCGTCCCGGATAACGAGCAGTACTTC; v_gene: TRBV6-8; d_gene: .; abundance: many; j_gene: TRBJ2-7
CDR3aa: CASGGQGADTQYF; CDR3nt: TGTGCCAGCGGGGGACAGGGGGCAGATACGCAGTATTTT; v_gene: TRBV19; d_gene: TRBD1; abundance: many; j_gene: TRBJ2-3
CDR3aa: CASSTSTGGSYGYTF; CDR3nt: TGTGCCAGCAGCACATCGACAGGGGGAAGTTATGGCTACACCTTC; v_gene: TRBV4-2; d_gene: TRBD1; abundance: many; j_gene: TRBJ1-2
CDR3aa: CASSQVSWNNEQFF; CDR3nt: TGTGCCAGCAGCCAAGTGTCCTGGAACAATGAGCAGTTCTTC; v_gene: TRBV3-2; d_gene: .; abundance: many; j_gene: TRBJ2-1
CDR3aa: CASSWDRNTEAFF; CDR3nt: TGTGCCAGCAGCTGGGACAGGAACACTGAAGCTTTCTTT; v_gene: TRBV7-9; d_gene: TRBD1; abundance: many; j_gene: TRBJ1-1
CDR3aa: CANITMYSRKTYGYTF; CDR3nt: TGTGCCAACATTACGATGTACTCAAGAAAGACCTATGGCTACACCTTC; v_gene: TRBV9; d_gene: .; abundance: .; j_gene: TRBJ1-2
CDR3aa: CASSLLGGRYYNEQFF; CDR3nt: TGTGCCAGCAGCTTGTTAGGCGGGAGGTACTACAATGAGCAGTTCTTC; v_gene: TRBV5-5; d_gene: TRBD2; abundance: .; j_gene: TRBJ2-1
CDR3aa: CASSYIVSMRKTYGYTF; CDR3nt: TGTGCCAGCAGTTATATTGTCTCTATGCGAAAGACCTATGGCTACACCTTC; v_gene: TRBV6-5; d_gene: .; abundance: many; j_gene: TRBJ1-2
CDR3aa: CTSSSGTHTGELFF; CDR3nt: TGTACCAGTAGCTCCGGGACACACACCGGGGAGCTGTTTTTT; v_gene: TRBV19; d_gene: .; abundance: .; j_gene: TRBJ2-2
CDR3aa: CASSPNTGGNQPQHF; CDR3nt: TGTGCCAGCAGTCCCAACACAGGAGGCAATCAGCCCCAGCATTTT; v_gene: TRBV6-5; d_gene: .; abundance: many; j_gene: TRBJ1-5
CDR3aa: CASAAYATNEKLFF; CDR3nt: TGTGCCAGTGCCGCCTACGCAACTAATGAAAAACTGTTTTTT; v_gene: TRBV19; d_gene: .; abundance: many; j_gene: TRBJ1-4
CDR3aa: CASSPGGGNEQFF; CDR3nt: TGTGCCAGCAGCCCCGGGGGGGGGAATGAGCAGTTCTTC; v_gene: TRBV7-2; d_gene: TRBD2; abundance: many; j_gene: TRBJ2-1
CDR3aa: CASSGRTGTTF; CDR3nt: TGTGCCAGCAGCGGAAGGACAGGGACAACGTTC; v_gene: TRBV9; d_gene: TRBD1; abundance: many; j_gene: TRBJ1-2
CDR3aa: CASSVGIPISGLTGELFF; CDR3nt: TGTGCCAGCAGCGTGGGAATTCCCATTTCAGGCTTGACCGGGGAGCTGTTTTTT; v_gene: TRBV3-1; d_gene: .; abundance: many; j_gene: TRBJ2-2
CDR3aa: CSARVATPTDTQYF; CDR3nt: TGCAGTGCTAGAGTGGCTACACCAACAGATACGCAGTATTTT; v_gene: TRBV20-1; d_gene: .; abundance: many; j_gene: TRBJ2-3
CDR3aa: CASSSFVPISIRTEAFF; CDR3nt: TGTGCCAGCAGCAGCTTCGTTCCCATTTCAATTCGCACTGAAGCTTTCTTT; v_gene: TRBV3-1; d_gene: .; abundance: many; j_gene: TRBJ1-1
CDR3aa: CSARDWDYRGFNEQFF; CDR3nt: TGCAGTGCTAGAGATTGGGATTACAGGGGATTTAATGAGCAGTTCTTC; v_gene: TRBV20-1; d_gene: TRBD1; abundance: .; j_gene: TRBJ2-1
CDR3aa: CASSPQMFNYEQYF; CDR3nt: TGCGCCAGCAGCCCCCAGATGTTCAACTACGAGCAGTACTTC; v_gene: TRBV4-1; d_gene: .; abundance: many; j_gene: TRBJ2-7
CDR3aa: CASSLKGSSYEQYF; CDR3nt: TGTGCCAGCAGTTTAAAGGGAAGCTCCTACGAGCAGTACTTC; v_gene: TRBV6-2/TRBV6-3; d_gene: .; abundance: many; j_gene: TRBJ2-7
CDR3aa: CATSDSSYTEAFF; CDR3nt: TGTGCCACCAGTGATTCGAGTTACACTGAAGCTTTCTTT; v_gene: TRBV24-1; d_gene: .; abundance: many; j_gene: TRBJ1-1
CDR3aa: CASSMTSGVYQETQYF; CDR3nt: TGTGCCAGTAGTATGACTAGCGGAGTGTACCAAGAGACCCAGTACTTC; v_gene: TRBV19; d_gene: TRBD2; abundance: many; j_gene: TRBJ2-5
CDR3aa: CASSTGGQGNQPQHF; CDR3nt: TGCGCCAGCAGCACTGGGGGACAGGGGAATCAGCCCCAGCATTTT; v_gene: TRBV5-1; d_gene: TRBD1; abundance: many; j_gene: TRBJ1-5
CDR3aa: CASSVKADLGKTYGYTF; CDR3nt: TGTGCCAGCAGCGTAAAGGCCGATCTCGGAAAGACCTATGGCTACACCTTC; v_gene: TRBV11-3; d_gene: .; abundance: many; j_gene: TRBJ1-2
CDR3aa: CASSYSGLDTEAFF; CDR3nt: TGTGCCAGCAGCTACTCAGGGTTGGACACTGAAGCTTTCTTT; v_gene: TRBV7-8; d_gene: .; abundance: many; j_gene: TRBJ1-1
CDR3aa: CSAYRLAGELFF; CDR3nt: TGCAGTGCTTATAGACTAGCCGGGGAGCTGTTTTTT; v_gene: TRBV20-1; d_gene: .; abundance: many; j_gene: TRBJ2-2
CDR3aa: CAISEGTGARTDTQYF; CDR3nt: TGTGCCATCAGTGAAGGTACAGGGGCAAGAACAGATACGCAGTATTTT; v_gene: TRBV10-3; d_gene: TRBD1; abundance: few; j_gene: TRBJ2-3
CDR3aa: CASSHGGGEYEQYF; CDR3nt: TGTGCCAGCAGCCACGGCGGGGGTGAATACGAGCAGTACTTC; v_gene: TRBV4-2; d_gene: TRBD2; abundance: many; j_gene: TRBJ2-7